The rows below give T cell receptor beta chains drawn from one sample of a study of regulatory T cells in long-lasting Graves disease. MiXCR, run by TCRdb on the multiplex PCR reads, gives a single entry per CDR3 protein. The repertoire holds about 620,000 distinct CDR3 sequences, with less than 20% as singletons. Separately, the same data were catalogued under a study of T cells in Graves' hyperthyroidism and ophthalmopathy.

The specimen was peripheral blood mononuclear cells (PBMCs), collected at new diagnosis, from a patient treated with antithyroid drugs. The receptors derive from a woman aged 30 to 39 with Graves disease. Both conserved end residues are part of each CDR3. A clone size is listed for some rows: how often the clone was seen (once, few, many), or a class if it is expanded.

TRBV7-8,NA,CASSFPGQFDVGYTF
TRBV4-2,NA,CASSQDPGPDSGNTIYF
TRBV6-1,many,CASSDRLLFRETQYF
TRBV28,many,CASSLKGLLYNEQFF
TRBV5-5,NA,CASSLNGQTSNQPQHF
TRBV20-1,many,CSVNTGEKDEKLFF
TRBV3-1,many,CASSPQPTGTEAFF
TRBV6-1,many,CASKRLSVTDTQYF
TRBV24-1,few,CATSDDGGGSGANVLTF
TRBV7-2,many,CASSSKPGTAEAFF
TRBV7-3,many,CASSLTEGGTGELFF
TRBV10-3,NA,CAGRQGGGNTIYF
TRBV30,few,CATGQNNQPQHF
TRBV28,many,CASSSAGASTDTQYF
TRBV5-8,NA,CASSMGQILKETQYF
TRBV20-1,many,CSANGQSVYGYTF